These 11 T cell receptor beta chains originate from one sample sequenced in a study of blood T cell repertoires in COVID-19. Assay used: immunoSEQ multiplex PCR; TCRdb lists only in-frame clones, some missing. The sample consists of 250,000 or so clones, roughly four fifths of them appearing once. Sequencing used peripheral blood. The origin of the receptors is a young woman with acute or convalescent COVID-19.

The chain combines TRBV25-1 with TRBJ1-2; D gene ambiguous. Germline V gene sequence: CDR1 MGHDK, CDR2 SYGVNS. The CDR3 is made up of 13 amino acids. The V end lost 1 base, the J end lost 8 bases, and 11 bases lay between the germline ends. In DNA form, the CDR3 reads TGTGCCAGCAGTGAATCAGTTTCGGAGGGCTACACCTTC. Protein product: CASSESVSEGYTF.

In its sample, this clone was seen once. The chain links TRBV4-2 to TRBJ2-2; 9 bases are a match to TRBD2. V dropped 1 base and J dropped 6; count of bases not matched to a gene: 6. The CDR3 is 16 amino acids. Looked up from germline, CDR1 is LGHNA and CDR2 is YNFKEQ. As DNA, the CDR3 is TGTGCCAGCAGCCAAGTTGGCGGGAGGGCCTCCGGGGAGCTGTTTTTT. It translates to CASSQVGGRASGELFF.

The chain links TRBV29-1 to TRBJ2-5, with 10 nucleotides matching TRBD1. CDR3 length equals 14 residues. J was trimmed by 5 bases and V by 8 bases; bases with no gene match: 11. Looked up from germline, CDR1 is SQVTM and CDR2 is ANQGSEA. CDR3 sequence (DNA): TGCAGCCTCGGTGGGACAGGGGCAGGGGAGACCCAGTACTTC. Its protein is CSLGGTGAGETQYF.

Only a few counts were recorded for this clone. The rearrangement links TRBV28 to TRBJ1-2, with a tentative D call TRBD1 (6 bases). CDR3 size: 14 residues. V lost 7 bases to trimming and J lost 4 bases, with 16 bases between them. CDR1 is MDHEN, CDR2 SYDVKM, per germline. DNA for the CDR3: TGTGCCAGCACAGTAGGACAGACTATCTATGGCTACACCTTC. Residues: CASTVGQTIYGYTF.

The chain couples TRBV10-3 to TRBJ2-3, with 7 positions matching TRBD1. With V trimmed by 5 bases and J by 3 bases, 8 bases remained unmatched. This CDR3 contains 15 residues. Germline CDR1 and CDR2: ENHRY and SYGVKD. The CDR3 reads CAISTRDSETDTQYF. DNA for the CDR3: TGTGCCATCAGTACCCGGGACAGTGAAACAGATACGCAGTATTTT.

The chain links TRBV7-6 to TRBJ2-3, with D perhaps matching TRBD1 (5 bases). V lost 2 bases and J lost 4, with 19 bases in between. The CDR3 runs to 17 residues. The germline CDR1 and CDR2 sequences are SGHVS and FNYEAQ. CDR3 nucleotide sequence: TGTGCCAGCAGCTTATGGCCCCTCCCCGCCAGGGCAGATACGCAGTATTTT. Translation gives CASSLWPLPARADTQYF.

Only a few counts were recorded for this clone. The chain joins TRBV7-8 to TRBJ2-7; 10 nucleotides match TRBD2. This CDR3 is built from 16 residues. Germline V lookup: CDR1 SGHVS, CDR2 FQNEAQ. Trimming removed 5 bases from V and 2 bases from J; junction bases left unmatched: 9. The DNA of the CDR3 is TGTGCCAGCAGCCCCCGGACTAGCGGCTTTCCCTACGAGCAGTACTTC. Its protein is CASSPRTSGFPYEQYF.

The sample holds one count of this clone. As DNA, the CDR3 is TGTGCCGTGGGGGACAGGGGCAACACTGAAGCTTTCTTT. Protein: CAVGDRGNTEAFF. The chain combines TRBV19 with TRBJ1-1, with 10 bases identical to TRBD1. This CDR3 contains 13 residues. Germline V gene lookup returns CDR1 LNHDA and CDR2 SQIVND (reference sequence). The junction had 5 bases not matched to a gene; V was cut back by 11 bases and J by 2 bases.

The chain has TRBV7-9 and TRBJ1-1; D is undetermined. The CDR3 has 14 amino acids. Germline V gives CDR1 SEHNR, CDR2 FQNEAQ (reference sequence). The ends were cut back, 4 bases at V and 1 base at J, with 10 bases in the middle. CDR3 DNA: TGTGCCAGCAGCTCAACACAGCAGAACACTGAAGCTTTCTTT. It encodes CASSSTQQNTEAFF.

The CDR3 loop is CASSQGREAGYEQYF. The CDR3 nucleotides read TGCGCCAGCAGCCAGGGCAGGGAAGCGGGTTACGAGCAGTACTTC. This chain uses TRBV4-3 with TRBJ2-7; perhaps TRBD2 as D (6 bases). This CDR3 region has 15 residues. With 3 bases removed from V and 4 bases from J, the gap between germline ends came to 16 bases. Looked up from germline, CDR1 is LGHNA and CDR2 is YSLEER.

The chain combines TRBV19 with TRBJ2-1; D gene unclear. The CDR3 covers 14 residues. The V gene lost 8 bases and the J gene lost 0 bases, with 11 bases spanning the gap. CDR1 and CDR2 (germline): LNHDA, SQIVND (reference sequence). The CDR3 nucleotides are TGTGCCAGTCACGACTCGCGCTCCTACAATGAGCAGTTCTTC. Translated, it gives CASHDSRSYNEQFF.